The 29 T cell receptor beta chains listed next were all sequenced from one sample in a study of T-cell reconstitution after alpha-beta-depleted transplantation in children (dated by TCRdb to 2016 to 2017). Interpreted using the paper, the treatment or condition label stands for: allogeneic hematopoietic cell transplantation with graft depleted of TCRalphabeta T cells and CD19 B cells. The library was generated by PCR. The run used an Illumina HiSeq 2500. To normalize quantification of the TCRbeta repertoire, the TCR libraries were built with molecular barcoding that relied on unique molecular identifiers. The raw public data were reprocessed by TCRdb itself: fastp quality trimming at Q25, MiXCR clonotype calling, in-frame beta chains only. CDR3 protein sequences are deduplicated, and each keeps its most common genes and DNA. The sample includes roughly 500,000 distinct CDR3 sequences, with 8% to 11% observed a single time. The biggest ten clones account for around 2% of the sample.

Here the sequenced sample was PBMCs, taken before TCRalphabeta/CD19-depleted stem cell transplant. These receptors were obtained from a child between 2 and 9 years old with inherited bone marrow failure, due to receive a stem cell transplant.

To note about this clonotype: It may be a read error: a sequence one base away is much more abundant. The CDR3 protein is CASSVGGGLGDQFF. The DNA of the CDR3 is TGTGCCAGCAGCGTAGGCGGAGGGTTAGGAGATCAGTTCTTC. The chain uses TRBV9 and TRBJ2-1, with D possibly being TRBD2 (6 bases). Germline CDR1 SGDLS, CDR2 YYNGEE. Trimming took 0 bases from V and 13 from J, leaving 17 bases between them. The CDR3 length is 14 residues.

A remark on this clonotype: Just one base apart from a much larger clone, this may be a read error. The chain uses TRBV29-1 and TRBJ2-1; D ambiguous. Trimming pared 5 bases from V and 4 bases from J, leaving 9 bases between. CDR3 length: 12 residues. CDR1 SQVTM and CDR2 ANQGSEA come from the germline V gene. As DNA, the CDR3 is TGCAGCGTTTGCGGTCATTACAATGAGCAGTTCTTC. Its protein is CSVCGHYNEQFF.

J is TRBJ2-1 and V is TRBV29-1; no clear D. Germline CDR1 SQVTM, CDR2 ANQGSEA. The CDR3 is made up of 12 amino acids. V was clipped by 6 bases and J by 0 bases, with 6 bases between them. The CDR3 bases are TGCAGCGTGGCCGACTCCTACAATGAGCAGTTCTTC. Translation: CSVADSYNEQFF.

This clonotype showed up many times. This sequence joins TRBV19 and TRBJ1-1; D might be TRBD1 (5 bases). The CDR3 runs 11 residues. Trimming removed 5 bases at V and 8 bases at J, with 9 bases between. Per germline, CDR1 LNHDA and CDR2 SQIVND (reference sequence). CDR3 protein: CASSSGHEAFF. The CDR3 nucleotides are TGTGCCAGTAGTTCCGGACACGAAGCTTTCTTT. Based on the CDR3 plus reference TRBV19 and TRBJ1-1, the full variable domain is DGGITQSPKYLFRKEGQNVTLSCEQNLNHDAMYWYRQDPGQGLRLIYYSQIVNDFQKGDIAEGYSVSREKKESFPLTVTSAQKNPTAFYLCASSSGHEAFFGQGTRLTVV.

This clonotype was recorded once. A read error may be the cause here, since a much bigger clone is one base away. The rearrangement uses TRBV10-3 and TRBJ1-6, with 9 bases lining up with TRBD1. This CDR3 region has 16 residues. Trimming took 3 bases from V and 9 from J; bases not matched to a gene: 9. CDR1 and CDR2 from the germline V gene are ENHRY and SYGVKD. The CDR3 region has the DNA TGTGCCATCAGTGATTTAGGACAGGGGTTGATTTCACCCCTCCACTTT. Translating gives CAISDLGQGLISPLHF.

This clonotype was seen many times. Written as DNA, the CDR3 is TGTGCCAGCAGCCGGGGGACTAGCGGGATTTCTGGGGCCAACGTCCTGACTTTC. It translates to CASSRGTSGISGANVLTF. J is TRBJ2-6 and V is TRBV7-2; TRBD2 agrees at 13 bases. The CDR3 contains 18 residues. Germline V lookup: CDR1 SGHTA, CDR2 FQGNSA. The V segment lost 5 bases and the J segment 1 base; nucleotides outside the gene matches: 5.

The chain joins TRBV20-1 to TRBJ2-2, with TRBD1 matching over 8 bases. The trim removed 1 base at V and 6 bases at J, leaving 1 base unmatched. Germline loops: CDR1 DFQATT, CDR2 SNEGSKA (reference sequence). The CDR3 contains 13 residues. The CDR3 here is CSARVTGAGELFF. The CDR3 DNA reads as TGCAGTGCTAGAGTGACAGGGGCCGGGGAGCTGTTTTTT.

In its sample, this clonotype was seen many times. DNA for the CDR3: TGTGCCAGCAGCTTAGATGGGGGCCTCTCCAATGAGCAGTTCTTC. It yields the protein CASSLDGGLSNEQFF. The V gene is TRBV7-9, the J gene TRBJ2-1; D may be TRBD1 (6 bases). V lost 1 base to trimming and J lost 6 bases, with 13 bases between them. Germline V lookup: CDR1 SEHNR, CDR2 FQNEAQ (reference sequence). CDR3 size: 15 residues. Full variable domain (missing parts from reference TRBV7-9 and TRBJ2-1): DTGVSQNPRHKITKRGQNVTFRCDPISEHNRLYWYRQTLGQGPEFLTYFQNEAQLEKSRLLSDRFSAERPKGSFSTLEIQRTEQGDSAMYLCASSLDGGLSNEQFFGPGTRLTVL.

Ten or more counts support this clonotype. This chain joins TRBV10-3 and TRBJ1-2, with D perhaps TRBD1 (6 bases). V was shortened by 4 bases and J by 6 bases, with 21 bases between the two germline ends. Germline V gene sequence: CDR1 ENHRY, CDR2 SYGVKD. The CDR3 consists of 16 residues. CDR3 nucleotides: TGTGCCATCAGTGGCTCACAGGGCAGGGGTGGTGATGGCTACACCTTC. It specifies CAISGSQGRGGDGYTF.

The rearrangement joins TRBV12-3 or TRBV12-4 to TRBJ2-6, with 8 bases aligning to TRBD1. V lost 3 bases to trimming and J lost 5 bases; unmatched junction nucleotides: 12. This CDR3 spans 18 amino acids. Written as DNA, the CDR3 is TGTGCCAGCAGTTTTCGAGGACAGGGCCTCCGCCGGGCCAACGTCCTGACTTTC. This sequence encodes CASSFRGQGLRRANVLTF.

This clonotype was observed at least ten times. The chain links TRBV4-3 to TRBJ2-1, with TRBD2 as a possible D gene (6 bases). Trimming cost V 3 bases and J 4 bases, with 19 bases left between them. This CDR3 is built from 17 residues. CDR1 LGHNA and CDR2 YSLEER come from the germline V gene. The CDR3 loop is CASSQVPRPSEYNEQFF. The CDR3, as DNA: TGCGCCAGCAGCCAGGTGCCCCGCCCTAGCGAATACAATGAGCAGTTCTTC.

There are many counts of this clonotype. This chain connects TRBV28 to TRBJ1-1, with TRBD1 as a possible D gene (6 bases). The CDR3 has 15 residues. The V end lost 6 bases, the J end lost 2 bases, and 16 bases lay between the germline ends. CDR1 and CDR2 (germline): MDHEN, SYDVKM. CDR3 sequence: CASSLGGRGNTEAFF. The CDR3 nucleotides are TGTGCCAGCAGCCTTGGGGGGCGAGGAAACACTGAAGCTTTCTTT. Full variable domain (missing parts from reference TRBV28 and TRBJ1-1): DVKVTQSSRYLVKRTGEKVFLECVQDMDHENMFWYRQDPGLGLRLIYFSYDVKMKEKGDIPEGYSVSREKKERFSLILESASTNQTSMYLCASSLGGRGNTEAFFGQGTRLTVV.

The chain is built from TRBV27 and TRBJ2-3, with D possibly being TRBD2 (5 bases). V was shortened by 3 bases and J by 0 bases, with 13 bases between the two germline ends. Germline CDR1 and CDR2: MNHEY and SMNVEV (reference sequence). This CDR3 has 16 residues. The CDR3 protein is CASSFRRGGSTDTQYF. The CDR3 region has the DNA TGTGCCAGCAGTTTCCGGAGAGGCGGGAGCACAGATACGCAGTATTTT.

This clonotype occurred a few times. The chain employs TRBV29-1 and TRBJ2-2, with D possibly being TRBD2 (6 bases). The germline V gene encodes CDR1 SQVTM and CDR2 ANQGSEA. The CDR3 totals 13 residues. Trimming took off 7 bases at V and 3 bases at J, with 12 bases between the two ends. This CDR3 reads CSAPGLYTGELFF. As DNA, the CDR3 is TGCAGCGCTCCGGGACTGTACACCGGGGAGCTGTTTTTT.

This clonotype was counted ten times or more. This rearrangement joins TRBV12-3 or TRBV12-4 to TRBJ2-5; D is perhaps TRBD1 or TRBD2 (7 bases each). V gave up 4 bases and J gave up 2 bases, with 20 bases separating them. CDR3 length equals 17 residues. The DNA for the CDR3 is TGTGCCAGCAGTTATATAAGGGGGCGGGGGTGGCAAGAGACCCAGTACTTC. The encoded protein is CASSYIRGRGWQETQYF.

This clonotype showed up just a few times. The chain uses TRBV6-1 and TRBJ1-2; 7 nucleotides align to TRBD1. This CDR3 contains 14 residues. V trimming: 6 bases; J trimming: 3 bases; junction bases outside the gene matches: 7. Germline CDR1 reads MNHNS; CDR2 reads SASEGT. The CDR3 region has the DNA TGTGCCAGCAGGAAACAGGGGCGCGACTATGGCTACACCTTC. Its protein product is CASRKQGRDYGYTF.

This clonotype was counted many times. V usage is TRBV20-1 and J usage is TRBJ2-3, with a tentative D call TRBD2 (6 bases). CDR1 and CDR2 (germline): DFQATT, SNEGSKA (reference sequence). V was clipped by 3 bases and J by 6 bases, with 16 bases between them. There are 14 residues in the CDR3. CDR3 sequence: CSASPGSGLDTQYF. In DNA form, the CDR3 reads TGCAGTGCTAGCCCCGGGAGTGGTTTGGATACGCAGTATTTT.

This clonotype was observed a single time. A much larger clonotype is one base distant, so this may be a read error. The chain links TRBV7-9 to TRBJ2-1; D is undetermined. In germline, CDR1 is SEHNR, CDR2 FQNEAQ (reference sequence). This CDR3 comprises 14 residues. The CDR3 is CASSFISLYNDQFF. CDR3 nucleotides: TGTGCCAGCAGCTTCATCAGTCTATACAATGACCAGTTCTTC.

This clonotype was counted ten times or more. The chain carries TRBV29-1 and TRBJ2-5, with TRBD2 matching 9 bases. This CDR3 spans 15 amino acids. CDR1 is SQVTM, CDR2 ANQGSEA, per germline. After removal of 4 bases from V and 5 bases from J, the junction contained 11 bases not matched to a gene. CDR3 protein: CSVVGVAGAGETQYF. The CDR3 bases are TGCAGCGTTGTAGGGGTAGCGGGAGCTGGGGAGACCCAGTACTTC.

This clonotype was observed a few times. The chain employs TRBV6-1 and TRBJ2-1; D is unresolved. Trimming removed 0 bases at V and 4 bases at J, with 10 bases between. Per the germline V gene, CDR1 is MNHNS and CDR2 is SASEGT. The CDR3 totals 15 residues. The CDR3, as DNA: TGTGCCAGCAGTGAAGCGGCGGTCGGTTACAATGAGCAGTTCTTC. Its protein product is CASSEAAVGYNEQFF.

The chain uses TRBV10-3 and TRBJ2-5; 7 nucleotides agree with TRBD1. Germline V CDR1 and CDR2: ENHRY, SYGVKD. The V and J ends lost 6 bases and 7 bases, in that order; junction bases with no gene match: 5. The CDR3 covers 12 residues. The CDR3 protein is CAIRTQGWTQYF. CDR3 coding DNA: TGTGCCATCAGGACACAGGGGTGGACCCAGTACTTC.

This clonotype was recorded many times. The J gene is TRBJ2-1, the V gene TRBV7-9; 12 bases map to TRBD2. The CDR3 spans 16 residues. In germline, CDR1 is SEHNR, CDR2 FQNEAQ (reference sequence). Losses at the gene ends were 6 bases for V and 7 bases for J; bases not matched to a gene: 10. CDR3 in DNA: TGTGCCAGCAGTCTACACCCAGGACTAGCGGGAAATGAGCAGTTCTTC. This encodes CASSLHPGLAGNEQFF.

This clonotype was seen many times. V is TRBV11-2 and J is TRBJ2-1; D unclear. CDR1 is SGHAT and CDR2 is FQNNGV in the germline V gene. V was pared by 6 bases and J by 9 bases, with 18 bases between. The CDR3 runs 14 residues. CDR3 DNA sequence: TGTGCCAGCAGGTCGCTTCTCGGAGCTTTTGAGCAGTTCTTC. Amino acids: CASRSLLGAFEQFF.

For this clonotype: It may be a read error: a sequence one base away is much more abundant. The V call is TRBV5-5, the J call TRBJ1-5, with D perhaps matching TRBD1 (5 bases). Germline CDR1 SGHKS, CDR2 YYEKEE (reference sequence). The CDR3 spans 16 residues. This chain's CDR3 is CASSRAGQLGNQPPHF. The DNA of the CDR3 is TGTGCCAGCAGCCGGGCAGGGCAGTTGGGCAATCAGCCCCCGCATTTT.

This clonotype was detected many times. The chain joins TRBV28 to TRBJ2-2; D remains unclear. CDR1 and CDR2 (germline): MDHEN, SYDVKM. The CDR3 has 13 amino acids. With 3 bases removed from V and 4 bases from J, the gap between germline ends came to 6 bases. This CDR3 reads CASSFRFTGELFF. The CDR3 nucleotides read TGTGCCAGCAGTTTCCGGTTCACCGGGGAGCTGTTTTTT.

V and J are TRBV7-2 and TRBJ2-2; the D is unclear. Germline lookup yields CDR1 SGHTA and CDR2 FQGNSA. V gave up 2 bases and J gave up 1 base, with 8 bases separating them. The CDR3 is made up of 15 amino acids. The DNA for the CDR3 is TGTGCCAGCAGCTTAAAAGCCCTGAACACCGGGGAGCTGTTTTTT. Its translation is CASSLKALNTGELFF. The full variable domain, its missing parts supplied by reference TRBV7-2 and TRBJ2-2, is GAGVSQSPSNKVTEKGKDVELRCDPISGHTALYWYRQSLGQGLEFLIYFQGNSAPDKSGLPSDRFSAERTGGSVSTLTIQRTQQEDSAVYLCASSLKALNTGELFFGEGSRLTVL.

This clonotype was counted only a few times. CDR3 nucleotide sequence: TGTGCCAGTGGACAATGGGGTCCGGATCAGCCCCAGCATTTT. This sequence encodes CASGQWGPDQPQHF. The genes are TRBV19 and TRBJ1-5; perhaps TRBD1 as D (5 bases). Germline-derived CDR1 and CDR2 are LNHDA and SQIVND (reference sequence). V was trimmed by 8 bases and J by 5 bases, leaving 16 bases between them. The CDR3 loop spans 14 amino acids.

This clonotype has ten or more counts. For the CDR3, the DNA is TGTGCCAGCAGCTTCCCAGGGTGGTCGGCCGGGGAGCTGTTTTTT. Protein: CASSFPGWSAGELFF. The chain employs TRBV7-8 and TRBJ2-2; D may be TRBD1 (5 bases). This CDR3 spans 15 amino acids. Deletions cut 3 bases from V and 6 bases from J, with 14 bases between. Germline values: CDR1 SGHVS, CDR2 FQNEAQ.

This clonotype showed up many times. This sequence joins TRBV7-6 and TRBJ2-1, with D possibly matching TRBD2 (6 bases). V was pared by 2 bases and J by 8 bases, with 16 bases between. The germline V gene has CDR1 SGHVS and CDR2 FNYEAQ. CDR3 size: 15 residues. In nucleotides, the CDR3 is TGTGCCAGCAGCTTACCCGCGGCTAGCGTACATGAGCAGTTCTTC. It yields the protein CASSLPAASVHEQFF.